The TCR beta chain under discussion was sequenced for a study of STAT5B mutations in CD4+ large granular lymphocyte leukemia (dated by TCRdb to between 2021 and 2024). About the full investigation: Among healthy controls, the CDR3 'QG' motif was associated with a particular HLA allele. TCRbeta repertoires of CD4+ T-cell large granular lymphocyte leukemia patients were compared with those of healthy blood donors. Flow cytometry performed on FACSCanto II or FACSVerse showed that the purified fractions had more than 95% purity among lymphocytes. Overall results and qualifications from the work: CD4-sorted patient repertoires appeared more clonal than healthy CD4+ repertoires, and this difference persisted after removing the putative leukemic clones. Each patient's main leukemic clonotypes were private, but approximately 23% of these clonotypes showed up at low frequency in the non-leukemic repertoires of other patients. Enrichment of TRBV06-family usage was observed among the top patient clones (8/27) relative to healthy controls (2/35). The data were not HLA-matched, and the relatively small sample size could explain the higher clonality seen in CD4+ compared with CD8+ T-LGLL.

There are 14 amino acids in the CDR3, from cysteine to phenylalanine inclusive. Left in the record is the CDR3 DNA by itself, 42 bases read in frame from the first base. V is cut by 4 bases and J by 3 bases, and the space between the germline ends is 7 bases. The germline V gene specifies SGHTA as CDR1 and FQGNSA as CDR2. The healthy controls were some 36 blood donors, and the buffy coats of these donors were supplied by the Finnish Red Cross blood service. All TCR-sequenced material derived from peripheral blood: patient blood samples and healthy donor buffy coats. Peripheral blood mononuclear cells were isolated by Ficoll-Hypaque gradient centrifugation. CD4+ cells were purified magnetically from the buffy coats of healthy controls. Genomic DNA was extracted with the Gentra Puregene Cell and Tissue kit and quantified on a Qubit 2.0 fluorometer. On this clone itself: What this receptor recognizes is not known. No clone much larger than this one lies a single base away; base qualities are absent.

TCRbeta rearrangements were sequenced from genomic DNA using the immunoSEQ assay at survey resolution. As for the authors' bioinformatics: A lowest detectable productive clonotype frequency of 2.59 x 10-5 was observed in the TCR sequencing data. Analyses included only productive TCRbeta rearrangements, meaning complete and in-frame sequences. The clonality of each sample was calculated as Simpson clonality in the immunoSEQ Analyzer version 3.0. Based on frequency, clones were grouped as very rare, small, medium, large (1-20%) or hyperexpanded (>20%). Generation probabilities were estimated with OLGA 1.2.3, V-gene circos plots were made with VDJtools, specificities were looked up in VDJdb, and CDR3 motifs were identified with GLIPH. TCRdb obtained this table from immuneACCESS and retained in-frame rearrangements with V and J assigned. These tables miss some clones; where compared with another copy, unresolved V genes account for less than half of the shortfall, and the remainder is unexplained. V, J and clone size are those of that table, while D and trimming were read from the DNA. This sample holds 25,000 to 30,000 clones; 70% to 85% were observed only once. The ten largest account for 5.5% to 8% of the sample.

Sequenced input: CD4+ T cells from blood buffy coats. The chain joins TRBV7-2 to TRBJ2-6; TRBD1 is perhaps the D gene, given 5 matching bases. This receptor was identified in a human donor in good health. The nucleotide sequence is TGTGCCAGCAGCTCCAGGGTTGGGGCCAACGTCCTGACTTTC. Its translation reads: CASSSRVGANVLTF. Extended through the reference TRBV7-2 and TRBJ2-6 proteins, this CDR3 yields the full variable domain: GAGVSQSPSNKVTEKGKDVELRCDPISGHTALYWYRQSLGQGLEFLIYFQGNSAPDKSGLPSDRFSAERTGGSVSTLTIQRTQQEDSAVYLCASSSRVGANVLTFGAGSRLTVL.